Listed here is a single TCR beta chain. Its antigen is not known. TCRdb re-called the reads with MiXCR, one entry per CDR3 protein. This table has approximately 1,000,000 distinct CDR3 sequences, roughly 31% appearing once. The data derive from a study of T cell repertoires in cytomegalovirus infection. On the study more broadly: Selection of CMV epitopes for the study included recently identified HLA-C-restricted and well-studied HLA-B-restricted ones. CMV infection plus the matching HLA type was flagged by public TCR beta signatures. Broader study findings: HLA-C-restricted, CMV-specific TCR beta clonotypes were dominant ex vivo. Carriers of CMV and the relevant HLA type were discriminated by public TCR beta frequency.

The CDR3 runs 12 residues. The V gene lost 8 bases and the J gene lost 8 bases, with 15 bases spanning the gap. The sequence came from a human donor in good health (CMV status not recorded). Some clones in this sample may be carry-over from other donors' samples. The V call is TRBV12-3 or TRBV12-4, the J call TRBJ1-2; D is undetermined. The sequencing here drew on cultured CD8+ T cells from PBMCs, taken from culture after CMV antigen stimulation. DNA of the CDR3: TGTGCCAGCGGGCGGCCCAAGGGAGGCTACACCTTC. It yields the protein CASGRPKGGYTF.